The 2 T cell receptor beta chains below were found in one sample sequenced in a study of tumor-infiltrating lymphocytes in primary liver carcinoma. Blood RNA was derived from unsorted whole blood, and germline DNA was extracted too. Constant-region priming of 500 ng total RNA yielded TCR beta cDNA. For TCR beta, libraries were produced by three nested multiplex PCR rounds using slightly modified ARM-PCR. For approximately 11 cycles apiece, the opening two PCR rounds ran with TRBV1-TRBV30 forward primers and a C-beta reverse primer. TCRdb fed the multiplex PCR reads into MiXCR, producing one record per CDR3 protein. The data show 250,000 to 400,000 distinct CDR3 sequences, about 60% seen once. What was sequenced was peripheral blood. The receptors were gathered from a man aged 40-49 years with primary liver carcinoma and hepatitis B virus infection.

This clonotype was detected many times. This chain uses TRBV7-8 with TRBJ1-5; 7 bases match TRBD1. Germline CDR1 SGHVS, CDR2 FQNEAQ. The CDR3 loop spans 15 amino acids. Germline trimming cut 2 bases from V and 7 bases from J; bases unmatched to any gene: 8. As DNA, the CDR3 is TGTGCCAGCAGCTTATACCGGGACAGCAGCCAGCCCCAGCATTTT. Translated, it gives CASSLYRDSSQPQHF.

Remarks on this clonotype: The DNA is omitted, as the CDR3 cannot be located on it reliably, and the CDR3 follows TCRdb's listing. This chain joins TRBV11-2 and TRBJ2-3. Per the germline V gene, CDR1 is SGHAT and CDR2 is FQNNGV. With termini counted, the CDR3 has 15 amino acids. CDR3 sequence: CASSCIQPPQIRSIF.